The present entry profiles one T cell receptor beta chain with its context. Its antigen remains unknown. Template switching by 5'RACE produced TCR cDNA, adding a universal primer site and UMIs. TCRdb re-called the 5' RACE reads with MiXCR, one entry per CDR3 protein. The data show roughly 180,000 distinct CDR3 sequences, approximately 6.2% seen once. The CDR3 length is 16 residues. The V end lost 6 bases, the J end lost 3 bases, and 18 bases lay between the germline ends. CDR1 is KGHSH, CDR2 LQKENI, per germline. The data are from a study of T cells after yellow fever vaccination. Overall study: For low cell numbers, libraries were made with SMART-Seq v4 Ultra Low Input.

Study-wide results and limits: Researchers noted that a small share of clonotypes showed up in both CD4 and CD8 compartments.

V and J are TRBV18 and TRBJ1-5; the D gene is possibly TRBD1 (5 bases). This specimen was CD4+ T cells sorted from PBMCs, taken on the day of the first yellow fever vaccination. This receptor was obtained from a young man who received the YFV17D yellow fever vaccine. As DNA, the CDR3 is TGTGCCAGCTCCCCCTCGGTAGCAGGGAACAATCAGCCCCAGCATTTT. As protein: CASSPSVAGNNQPQHF. The variable domain in full, completed from reference TRBV18 and TRBJ1-5, reads NAGVMQNPRHLVRRRGQEARLRCSPMKGHSHVYWYRQLPEEGLKFMVYLQKENIIDESGMPKERFSAEFPKEGPSILRIQQVVRGDSAAYFCASSPSVAGNNQPQHFGDGTRLSIL.